These T cell receptor beta chains were read from a single sample in a study of beta chain features in type 1 diabetes. The method was immunoSEQ multiplex PCR; TCRdb's version includes in-frame clones alone and lacks a portion of them. The repertoire includes hundreds of thousands of clones, 10% to 15% of them detected once, and approximately 0.01% sits in the top ten. The sequenced material came from naive CD4+ T cells from blood. The origin of the receptors is a young woman with type 1 diabetes. Each CDR3 is given with its conserved first and last residue. Fields, in order: clone size, V gene, D gene, J gene, CDR3 DNA, CDR3 protein. A D gene is named only where the DNA matches it firmly. The listing skips clone size in some rows; elsewhere it reads once, few, many or a size class.

clone_size: .; v_call: TRBV7-9; d_call: .; j_call: TRBJ2-7; cdr3_nt: TGTGCCAGCAGCTTAGGTGTTCCTCCTCCGTACTTC; cdr3_aa: CASSLGVPPPYF
clone_size: .; v_call: TRBV2; d_call: .; j_call: TRBJ1-5; cdr3_nt: TGTGCCAGCAGTGCTGAGGTACAGCCCCAGCATTTT; cdr3_aa: CASSAEVQPQHF
clone_size: few; v_call: TRBV2; d_call: .; j_call: TRBJ1-1; cdr3_nt: TGTGCCACAACAGGGAGGAACACTGAAGCTTTCTTT; cdr3_aa: CATTGRNTEAFF
clone_size: .; v_call: TRBV29-1; d_call: .; j_call: TRBJ2-2; cdr3_nt: TGCAGCGTTGCAGGAGGCCCGAACACCGGGGAGCTGTTTTTT; cdr3_aa: CSVAGGPNTGELFF
clone_size: .; v_call: TRBV5-6; d_call: .; j_call: TRBJ2-7; cdr3_nt: TGTGCCAGCAGCTTCTCGGGATACGAGCAGTACTTC; cdr3_aa: CASSFSGYEQYF
clone_size: few; v_call: TRBV6-5; d_call: .; j_call: TRBJ1-5; cdr3_nt: TGTGCCAGCAGGAGCTCCGGGGATCAGCCCCAGCATTTT; cdr3_aa: CASRSSGDQPQHF
clone_size: .; v_call: TRBV7-9; d_call: .; j_call: TRBJ2-7; cdr3_nt: TGTGCCAGCAGCGCGATTGCAGGGGTTGGCGAGCAGTACTTC; cdr3_aa: CASSAIAGVGEQYF
clone_size: few; v_call: TRBV7-9; d_call: .; j_call: TRBJ2-3; cdr3_nt: TGTGCCAGCAGCTTAGGCGGGGCGAGCACAGATACGCAGTATTTT; cdr3_aa: CASSLGGASTDTQYF
clone_size: .; v_call: TRBV6-1; d_call: TRBD2; j_call: TRBJ2-1; cdr3_nt: TGTGCCAGCAGTGATATCACTAGCGGGACCTACAATGAGCAGTTCTTC; cdr3_aa: CASSDITSGTYNEQFF
clone_size: few; v_call: TRBV19; d_call: TRBD2; j_call: TRBJ2-2; cdr3_nt: TGTGCCAGTAGTCTAGCGGGACTTCGTTGGGAGCTGTTTTTT; cdr3_aa: CASSLAGLRWELFF
clone_size: .; v_call: TRBV29-1; d_call: TRBD2; j_call: TRBJ2-1; cdr3_nt: TGCAGCGTTGTCCGTACTAGCGTCTTCAATGAGCAGTTCTTC; cdr3_aa: CSVVRTSVFNEQFF
clone_size: few; v_call: TRBV28; d_call: TRBD2; j_call: TRBJ2-1; cdr3_nt: TGTGCCAGCAGACCGACTAGCGGGAGGCGAGATGAGCAGTTCTTC; cdr3_aa: CASRPTSGRRDEQFF